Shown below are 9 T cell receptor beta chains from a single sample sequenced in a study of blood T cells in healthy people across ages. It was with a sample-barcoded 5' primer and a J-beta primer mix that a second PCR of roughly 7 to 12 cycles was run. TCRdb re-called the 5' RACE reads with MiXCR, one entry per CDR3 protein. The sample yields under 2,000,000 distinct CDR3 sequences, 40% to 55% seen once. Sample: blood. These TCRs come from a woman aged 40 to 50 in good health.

The DNA for the CDR3 is TGTGCCAGCGCACGGGACGGCAGCACAGATACGCAGTATTTT. The encoded protein is CASARDGSTDTQYF. The chain recombines TRBV28 with TRBJ2-3; D possibly uses TRBD1 or TRBD2 (5 bases each). The CDR3 covers 14 residues. In germline, CDR1 is MDHEN, CDR2 SYDVKM. Trimming shortened V by 8 bases and J by 0 bases, and 12 bases separated the two germline ends.

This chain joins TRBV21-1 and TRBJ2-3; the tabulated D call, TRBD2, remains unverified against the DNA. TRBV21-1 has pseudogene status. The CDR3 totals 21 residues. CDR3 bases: TGTGCCAGCAGCATTGAGAACCCGGCTAGCGGGGGGGCTACGGGCACAGATACGCAGTATTTT. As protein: CASSIENPASGGATGTDTQYF.

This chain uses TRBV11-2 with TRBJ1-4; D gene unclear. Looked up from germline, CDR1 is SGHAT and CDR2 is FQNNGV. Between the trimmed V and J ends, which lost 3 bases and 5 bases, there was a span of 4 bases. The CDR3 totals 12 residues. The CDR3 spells CASSFDNEKLFF. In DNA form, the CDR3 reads TGTGCCAGCAGCTTTGACAATGAAAAACTGTTTTTT.

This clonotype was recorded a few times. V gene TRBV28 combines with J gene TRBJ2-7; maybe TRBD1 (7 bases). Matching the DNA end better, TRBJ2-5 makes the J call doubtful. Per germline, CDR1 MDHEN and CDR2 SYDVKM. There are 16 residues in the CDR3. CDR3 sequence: CASKPGGTVPSETQYF. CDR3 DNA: TGTGCCAGCAAACCGGGCGGGACAGTTCCAAGCGAGACCCAGTACTTC.

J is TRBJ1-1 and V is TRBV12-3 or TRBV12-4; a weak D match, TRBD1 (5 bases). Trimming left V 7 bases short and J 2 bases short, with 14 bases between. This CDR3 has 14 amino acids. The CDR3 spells CASTRGTTNTEAFF. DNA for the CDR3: TGTGCCAGCACCCGCGGGACTACAAACACTGAAGCTTTCTTT.

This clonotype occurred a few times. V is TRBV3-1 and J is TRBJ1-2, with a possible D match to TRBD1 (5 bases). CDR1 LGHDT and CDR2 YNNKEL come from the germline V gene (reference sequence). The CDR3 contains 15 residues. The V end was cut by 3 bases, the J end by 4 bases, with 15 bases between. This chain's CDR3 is CASSHETKTAYGYTF. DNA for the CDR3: TGTGCCAGCAGCCACGAAACGAAGACAGCCTATGGCTACACCTTC.

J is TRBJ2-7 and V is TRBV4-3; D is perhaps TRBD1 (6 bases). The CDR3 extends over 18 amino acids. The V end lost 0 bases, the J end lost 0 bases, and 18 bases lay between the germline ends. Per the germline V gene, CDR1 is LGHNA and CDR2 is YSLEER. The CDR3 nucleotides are TGCGCCAGCAGCCAAGATGGGATGATGGGACACAGCTCCTACGAGCAGTACTTC. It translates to CASSQDGMMGHSSYEQYF.

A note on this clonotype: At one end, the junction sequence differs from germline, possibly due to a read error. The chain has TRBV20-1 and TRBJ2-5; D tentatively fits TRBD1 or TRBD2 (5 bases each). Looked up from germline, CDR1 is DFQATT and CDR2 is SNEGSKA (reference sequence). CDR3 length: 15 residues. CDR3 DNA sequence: TGCAGTGCTCCGAGGAGACGGGGCCAAAAAGAGATCCAGTACTTC. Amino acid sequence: CSAPRRRGQKEIQYF.

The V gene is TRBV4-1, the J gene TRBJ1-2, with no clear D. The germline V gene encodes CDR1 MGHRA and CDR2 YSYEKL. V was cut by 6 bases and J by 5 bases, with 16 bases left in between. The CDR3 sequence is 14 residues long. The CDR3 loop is CASSHQAGEYGYTF. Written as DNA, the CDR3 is TGCGCCAGCAGTCACCAGGCAGGCGAATATGGCTACACCTTC.